A single sample gave rise to the 21 T cell receptor beta chains below, sequenced in a study of cytomegalovirus exposure and HLA in healthy donors. The PCR was carried out with 60 Vbeta primers and 13 Jbeta primers. Data came from immunoSEQ multiplex PCR; TCRdb stores just in-frame clones and leaves some out. The repertoire holds 120,000 or so clones, with 78% as singletons. Source material: PBMCs. Receptors originate from a middle-aged woman in good health and CMV-seronegative.

The chain carries TRBV18 and TRBJ2-5; D ambiguous. The CDR3 extends over 14 amino acids. Germline CDR1 reads KGHSH; CDR2 reads LQKENI. The V and J ends lost 5 bases and 0 bases respectively, with 10 bases between them. The CDR3 sequence: CASSAEFYQETQYF. As DNA, the CDR3 is TGTGCCAGCTCAGCAGAATTCTACCAAGAGACCCAGTACTTC.

The chain combines TRBV6-5 with TRBJ1-2; D is perhaps TRBD1 (5 bases). CDR1 and CDR2 (germline): MNHEY, SVGAGI. The germline V and J ends were trimmed by 7 bases and 8 bases, with 17 bases remaining between them. This CDR3 has 13 residues. CDR3 loop: CASKHRGSGGYTF. CDR3 coding DNA: TGTGCCAGCAAACACCGGGGGTCGGGGGGCTACACCTTC.

The chain combines TRBV5-1 with TRBJ2-3; D unclear. The length of the CDR3 is 15 residues. The germline CDR1 and CDR2 sequences are SGHRS and YFSETQ. V dropped 4 bases and J dropped 0 bases, with 12 bases sitting between them. In DNA form, the CDR3 reads TGCGCCAGCAGCGCGACATCAACTAGCACAGATACGCAGTATTTT. Protein product: CASSATSTSTDTQYF.

The chain employs TRBV18 and TRBJ2-3; 7 nucleotides match TRBD1. Germline assignment: CDR1 KGHSH and CDR2 LQKENI. The CDR3 length is 14 residues. Trimming at V came to 3 bases and at J to 4 bases, leaving 4 bases not matched to a gene. The CDR3 region has the DNA TGTGCCAGCTCACCGAAAGACAGGGCAGATACGCAGTATTTT. Translating gives CASSPKDRADTQYF.

This clone appeared a few times. The CDR3 is CSVEKDRAENYGYTF. The CDR3 region has the DNA TGCAGCGTTGAGAAAGACAGGGCGGAAAACTATGGCTACACCTTC. The chain links TRBV29-1 to TRBJ1-2; 7 bases align to TRBD1. Per the germline V gene, CDR1 is SQVTM and CDR2 is ANQGSEA. The trim removed 3 bases at V and 2 bases at J, leaving 9 bases unmatched. The CDR3 has 15 residues.

Here the CDR3 DNA reads TGCGCCAGCAGGTTTGGCTACAGGGGGCTGAATGAAAAACTGTTTTTT. Translation: CASRFGYRGLNEKLFF. The V call is TRBV5-1, the J call TRBJ1-4; 9 bases fit TRBD1. Germline lookup yields CDR1 SGHRS and CDR2 YFSETQ. J was trimmed by 5 bases and V by 5 bases; bases with no gene match: 10. The CDR3 length is 16 residues.

Turning to this clone: Sequence at one end of the junction differs from germline and may be a read error. The CDR3 DNA reads as TGTGCCAGCCGTTTAGGCACACAGGGGAGCAATCAGCCCCAGCATTTT. This gives the protein CASRLGTQGSNQPQHF. The gene calls are TRBV28 and TRBJ1-5; 7 nucleotides line up with TRBD1. This CDR3 has 16 residues. Germline-derived CDR1 and CDR2 are MDHEN and SYDVKM.

V gene TRBV6-5 combines with J gene TRBJ1-5, with D possibly being TRBD1 (6 bases). The V end lost 2 bases, the J end lost 6 bases, and 14 bases lay between the germline ends. CDR1 is MNHEY and CDR2 is SVGAGI in the germline V gene. This CDR3 has 15 residues. The CDR3 is CASSYPSTGAQPQHF. Here the CDR3 DNA reads TGTGCCAGCAGTTACCCTTCGACAGGAGCTCAGCCCCAGCATTTT.

The chain uses TRBV19 and TRBJ2-3; the D is unclear. The V gene's germline CDR1 is LNHDA and CDR2 SQIVND (reference sequence). Deletions cut 6 bases from V and 0 bases from J, with 10 bases between. The CDR3 length is 14 residues. CDR3 sequence: CASSRSTSTDTQYF. CDR3 coding DNA: TGTGCCAGTAGCCGGAGTACTAGCACAGATACGCAGTATTTT.

Here the CDR3 reads CASSLFQGFNEKLFF. CDR3 coding DNA: TGTGCCAGCAGCTTATTCCAGGGGTTTAATGAAAAACTGTTTTTT. The chain combines TRBV7-9 with TRBJ1-4; TRBD1 might be the D (6 bases). V lost 2 bases and J 4 bases, leaving 11 bases between the germline ends. Germline CDR1 SEHNR, CDR2 FQNEAQ (reference sequence). The CDR3 extends over 15 amino acids.

This chain connects TRBV6-5 to TRBJ2-7, with D unresolved. The germline CDR1 and CDR2 sequences are MNHEY and SVGAGI. V was trimmed by 6 bases and J by 3 bases, leaving 9 bases between them. The CDR3 spans 12 residues. The CDR3 region has the DNA TGTGCCAGCAGGACTTACCTCTACGAGCAGTACTTC. This gives the protein CASRTYLYEQYF.

DNA for the CDR3: TGTGCCAGCAGCTTCCCGATAGCGGGGCTAAGGGATACGCAGTATTTT. Its protein is CASSFPIAGLRDTQYF. The chain couples TRBV5-8 to TRBJ2-3, with 8 nucleotides matching TRBD2. CDR3 length: 16 residues. J was trimmed by 6 bases and V by 2 bases; bases with no gene match: 11. Per germline, CDR1 SGHTS and CDR2 YDEGEE.

CDR3 bases: TGTGCCAGCAGCGTCGCGGCAGATACGCAGTATTTT. This sequence encodes CASSVAADTQYF. This rearrangement joins TRBV9 to TRBJ2-3; no clear D gene. Germline loops: CDR1 SGDLS, CDR2 YYNGEE. The V end was cut by 2 bases, the J end by 4 bases, with 5 bases between. CDR3 length equals 12 residues.

In this sample, this clone turned up a few times. A junction boundary mismatches the germline segment, possibly from a read error. J is TRBJ2-4 and V is TRBV6-5, with TRBD2 as a possible D gene (6 bases). The CDR3 length is 13 residues. The V gene's germline CDR1 is MNHEY and CDR2 SVGAGI. The CDR3 spells CASRGGAKNSQYF. CDR3 nucleotides: TGTGCCAGCAGGGGCGGGGCCAAAAACAGTCAGTACTTC.

This clone was found once. V and J are TRBV9 and TRBJ2-4; tentatively, D is TRBD2 (5 bases). V was trimmed by 0 bases and J by 8 bases, leaving 12 bases between them. The CDR3 extends over 14 amino acids. Germline-derived CDR1 and CDR2 are SGDLS and YYNGEE. The DNA for the CDR3 is TGTGCCAGCAGCGTAGGAGGGCGCGAAGACATTCAGTACTTC. It codes for CASSVGGREDIQYF.

On this clone: At one of its ends the junction is not consistent with the germline gene, which may arise from a read error. This rearrangement joins TRBV5-4 to TRBJ2-4, with D maybe TRBD2 (6 bases). This CDR3 comprises 16 residues. Germline V gene data show CDR1 as SGHNT and CDR2 as YYREEE (reference sequence). CDR3 coding DNA: TGTGCCAGCAGCTCTCCCCTCGGGAGTGGTGAAAACAGTCAGTACTTC. It is translated as CASSSPLGSGENSQYF.

J is TRBJ2-7 and V is TRBV7-2; a possible D gene is TRBD2 (5 bases). This CDR3 region has 14 residues. Between the trimmed V and J ends, which lost 5 bases and 5 bases, there was a span of 16 bases. The germline V gene has CDR1 SGHTA and CDR2 FQGNSA. The CDR3 coding sequence is TGTGCCAGCAGCCTGGGTGGGAGTAACCACGAGCAGTACTTC. This gives the protein CASSLGGSNHEQYF.

The J gene is TRBJ1-1, the V gene TRBV28; TRBD1 aligns across 7 bases. This CDR3 has 13 residues. Germline V CDR1 and CDR2: MDHEN, SYDVKM. With 7 bases clipped from V and 5 bases from J, the junction kept 7 bases outside the gene matches. The CDR3 nucleotides read TGTGCCAGCAACCTACAACAGGGGACTGAAGCTTTCTTT. Protein sequence: CASNLQQGTEAFF. Drawing the rest from reference TRBV28 and TRBJ1-1, the complete variable domain is DVKVTQSSRYLVKRTGEKVFLECVQDMDHENMFWYRQDPGLGLRLIYFSYDVKMKEKGDIPEGYSVSREKKERFSLILESASTNQTSMYLCASNLQQGTEAFFGQGTRLTVV.

This rearrangement joins TRBV5-4 to TRBJ1-1; 7 bases are shared with TRBD1. Germline V gene lookup returns CDR1 SGHNT and CDR2 YYREEE (reference sequence). Germline trimming cut 4 bases from V and 0 bases from J; bases unmatched to any gene: 3. The CDR3 is made up of 14 amino acids. Here the CDR3 reads CASSRGQMNTEAFF. CDR3 bases: TGTGCCAGCAGCCGGGGACAGATGAACACTGAAGCTTTCTTT. The variable domain in full, completed from reference TRBV5-4 and TRBJ1-1, reads ETGVTQSPTHLIKTRGQQVTLRCSSQSGHNTVSWYQQALGQGPQFIFQYYREEENGRGNFPPRFSGLQFPNYSSELNVNALELDDSALYLCASSRGQMNTEAFFGQGTRLTVV.

This clone has only a few counts. The gene calls are TRBV10-1 and TRBJ2-2, with TRBD1 matching 9 bases. This CDR3 is 14 amino acids long. Trimming removed 5 bases from V and 5 bases from J; junction bases left unmatched: 3. CDR1 WNHNN and CDR2 SYGVQD come from the germline V gene (reference sequence). CDR3 sequence: CASSRQGGTGELFF. CDR3 bases: TGCGCCAGCAGTAGACAGGGGGGGACCGGGGAGCTGTTTTTT.

The chain joins TRBV6-5 to TRBJ1-2; possible D gene TRBD1, 5 bases. The V gene lost 4 bases and the J gene lost 8 bases, with 20 bases spanning the gap. Looked up from germline, CDR1 is MNHEY and CDR2 is SVGAGI. This CDR3 has 15 amino acids. The CDR3 DNA reads TGTGCCAGCAGTTCCTACTTACAAGGGGTTGGGGGCTACACCTTC. Its translation is CASSSYLQGVGGYTF.